These 22 T cell receptor beta chains were all obtained from the same sample, sequenced in a study of shared clonotypes between healthy human individuals. Assay used: immunoSEQ multiplex PCR; TCRdb lists only in-frame clones, some missing. The sample comprises some 2,500,000 clones, 92% of which are singletons, and 0.37% rests with the top ten. Source material: naive CD4+ T cells from PBMCs. Subset given: CD45RA+ positively selected. The source of these receptors is a young man in good health. Some clones in this sample may be carry-over from other donors' samples.

The J gene is TRBJ2-1, the V gene TRBV19, with D tentatively TRBD1 (6 bases). The length of the CDR3 is 17 residues. Germline loops: CDR1 LNHDA, CDR2 SQIVND (reference sequence). V was shortened by 4 bases and J by 2 bases, with 18 bases between the two germline ends. The CDR3 sequence: CASSTITGHRTYNEQFF. The CDR3 DNA follows: TGTGCCAGTAGTACAATAACGGGACACCGAACCTACAATGAGCAGTTCTTC. Full variable domain (rest looked up from reference TRBV19 and TRBJ2-1): DGGITQSPKYLFRKEGQNVTLSCEQNLNHDAMYWYRQDPGQGLRLIYYSQIVNDFQKGDIAEGYSVSREKKESFPLTVTSAQKNPTAFYLCASSTITGHRTYNEQFFGPGTRLTVL.

V gene TRBV2 combines with J gene TRBJ1-2; 7 bases match TRBD1. CDR1 and CDR2 from the germline V gene are SNHLY and FYNNEI. This CDR3 region has 12 residues. Losses at the gene ends were 11 bases for V and 7 bases for J; bases not matched to a gene: 10. CDR3 DNA: TGTGCCTCTAACCACAGGGGTGGTGGCTACACCTTC. This encodes CASNHRGGGYTF.

The genes are TRBV19 and TRBJ2-1, with 9 positions matching TRBD2. V lost 3 bases to trimming and J lost 7 bases; unmatched junction nucleotides: 10. This CDR3 is 16 amino acids long. Per germline, CDR1 LNHDA and CDR2 SQIVND (reference sequence). In DNA form, the CDR3 reads TGTGCCAGTAGTATCCGCGGGAGGGCCGTAAAAAATGAGCAGTTCTTC. Translating gives CASSIRGRAVKNEQFF.

The J gene is TRBJ2-2, the V gene TRBV9, with D possibly being TRBD2 (6 bases). Germline assignment: CDR1 SGDLS and CDR2 YYNGEE. The CDR3 spans 15 residues. V lost 2 bases, J lost 3 bases, and 11 bases lay in between. CDR3 region: CASSVVAVYTGELFF. The CDR3 DNA reads as TGTGCCAGCAGCGTGGTAGCGGTATACACCGGGGAGCTGTTTTTT. Full variable domain (missing parts from reference TRBV9 and TRBJ2-2): DSGVTQTPKHLITATGQRVTLRCSPRSGDLSVYWYQQSLDQGLQFLIQYYNGEERAKGNILERFSAQQFPDLHSELNLSSLELGDSALYFCASSVVAVYTGELFFGEGSRLTVL.

Notes on this clone: Other DNA sequences in this specimen translate into the identical CDR3. The rearrangement joins TRBV5-1 to TRBJ2-1; 9 bases fit TRBD2. CDR3 length equals 15 residues. Germline assignment: CDR1 SGHRS and CDR2 YFSETQ. V gave up 0 bases and J gave up 4 bases; unmatched junction bases: 2. The CDR3 region has the DNA TGCGCCAGCAGCTTGGCCCTAGCGGGGTACAATGAGCAGTTCTTC. Translating gives CASSLALAGYNEQFF.

The chain employs TRBV5-1 and TRBJ2-7; D ambiguous. CDR1 and CDR2 (germline): SGHRS, YFSETQ. V gave up 0 bases and J gave up 2 bases, with 12 bases separating them. The CDR3 totals 15 residues. The CDR3 loop is CASSLDPSSAYEQYF. CDR3 sequence (DNA): TGCGCCAGCAGCTTGGATCCCTCGTCTGCCTACGAGCAGTACTTC. Variable domain in full (rest from reference TRBV5-1 and TRBJ2-7): KAGVTQTPRYLIKTRGQQVTLSCSPISGHRSVSWYQQTPGQGLQFLFEYFSETQRNKGNFPGRFSGRQFSNSRSEMNVSTLELGDSALYLCASSLDPSSAYEQYFGPGTRLTVT.

For this clone: The same CDR3 also results from other DNA sequences found in this sample. The chain is built from TRBV7-2 and TRBJ2-1, with D unclear. The CDR3 covers 13 residues. V lost 1 base to trimming and J lost 4 bases, with 5 bases between them. Germline loops: CDR1 SGHTA, CDR2 FQGNSA. The CDR3 spells CASSLDYYNEQFF. CDR3 in DNA: TGTGCCAGCAGCTTAGATTATTACAATGAGCAGTTCTTC.

The chain employs TRBV30 and TRBJ2-7, with 7 positions matching TRBD1. Germline CDR1 is GTSNPN and CDR2 is SVGIG (reference sequence). V was clipped by 8 bases and J by 4 bases; unmatched bases: 5. This CDR3 is 11 amino acids long. The CDR3: CAASTGYEQYF. CDR3 bases: TGTGCCGCCTCGACAGGGTACGAGCAGTACTTC.

V is TRBV29-1 and J is TRBJ2-3; maybe TRBD1 (6 bases). V was shortened by 0 bases and J by 5 bases, with 12 bases between the two germline ends. This CDR3 is 14 amino acids long. Germline CDR1 is SQVTM and CDR2 is ANQGSEA. The CDR3 DNA is TGCAGCGTTGAAGAACCCCAGGGGCGAGATACGCAGTATTTT. It specifies CSVEEPQGRDTQYF.

In DNA, the CDR3 is TGTGCCAGCAGTGAAGAGGGGGAAGCTTTCTTT. Its protein product is CASSEEGEAFF. The genes are TRBV6-1 and TRBJ1-1, with TRBD1 as a possible D gene (5 bases). V was pared by 1 base and J by 8 bases, with 5 bases between. The germline CDR1 and CDR2 sequences are MNHNS and SASEGT. The CDR3 spans 11 residues.

The gene calls are TRBV19 and TRBJ1-4; D gene unclear. The CDR3 consists of 13 residues. V was trimmed by 5 bases and J by 5 bases, leaving 9 bases between them. Germline V gives CDR1 LNHDA, CDR2 SQIVND (reference sequence). DNA for the CDR3: TGTGCCAGTAGTCCGTGGGTGAATGAAAAACTGTTTTTT. Its translation is CASSPWVNEKLFF.

The chain links TRBV11-3 to TRBJ2-1; D is unresolved. Trimming stripped 1 base from V and 7 bases from J, with 11 bases between. In germline, CDR1 is SGHNT, CDR2 YENEEA. The CDR3 has 14 residues. The CDR3 DNA sequence: TGTGCCAGCAGCTTAGTTGGGGTGAGAAATGAGCAGTTCTTC. Protein: CASSLVGVRNEQFF.

The V call is TRBV6-1, the J call TRBJ2-7, with a tentative D call TRBD2 (6 bases). From germline, CDR1 is MNHNS and CDR2 SASEGT. The CDR3 loop spans 14 amino acids. V was pared by 1 base and J by 3 bases, with 10 bases between. The chain's CDR3 is CASSEGGLYYEQYF. The CDR3 DNA reads as TGTGCCAGCAGTGAAGGGGGACTTTACTACGAGCAGTACTTC.

The gene calls are TRBV7-3 and TRBJ2-1, with D perhaps assigned TRBD1 or TRBD2 (6 bases each). Per the germline V gene, CDR1 is SGHTA and CDR2 is FQGTGA. Trimming stripped 3 bases from V and 2 bases from J, with 14 bases between. The CDR3 length is 16 residues. The CDR3 DNA follows: TGTGCCAGCAGCTTCGTGGTAGGGGGGACCTACAATGAGCAGTTCTTC. It is translated as CASSFVVGGTYNEQFF.

CDR3 sequence reads: CASSLGGSKWDTQYF. CDR3 nucleotides: TGTGCCAGCAGTTTAGGCGGGAGCAAGTGGGATACGCAGTATTTT. The chain uses TRBV28 and TRBJ2-3, with 7 nucleotides matching TRBD2. Trimming at V came to 2 bases and at J to 6 bases, leaving 8 bases not matched to a gene. In germline, CDR1 is MDHEN, CDR2 SYDVKM. The CDR3 is 15 residues long.

This clone was counted between two and nine times. This specimen includes other DNA sequences encoding the same CDR3. The chain couples TRBV28 to TRBJ1-1; the D gene is possibly TRBD1 (6 bases). Per germline, CDR1 MDHEN and CDR2 SYDVKM. V lost 2 bases, J lost 9 bases, and 10 bases lay in between. This CDR3 spans 12 amino acids. The CDR3 loop is CASSLLGQQAFF. CDR3 DNA: TGTGCCAGCAGTTTACTGGGACAACAAGCTTTCTTT. Complete variable domain (other parts from reference TRBV28 and TRBJ1-1): DVKVTQSSRYLVKRTGEKVFLECVQDMDHENMFWYRQDPGLGLRLIYFSYDVKMKEKGDIPEGYSVSREKKERFSLILESASTNQTSMYLCASSLLGQQAFFGQGTRLTVV.

This rearrangement joins TRBV27 to TRBJ2-2; TRBD1 agrees at 8 bases. This CDR3 spans 14 amino acids. Germline V gene lookup returns CDR1 MNHEY and CDR2 SMNVEV (reference sequence). The ends lost 3 bases at V and 6 bases at J; junction bases unmatched: 3. The CDR3 loop reads CASSFGQGAGELFF. The CDR3 DNA follows: TGTGCCAGCAGTTTCGGACAGGGTGCCGGGGAGCTGTTTTTT.

The rearrangement links TRBV9 to TRBJ2-2; D may be TRBD1 or TRBD2 (5 bases each). V was shortened by 4 bases and J by 6 bases, with 19 bases between the two germline ends. There are 16 residues in the CDR3. CDR1 and CDR2 (germline): SGDLS, YYNGEE. For the CDR3, the DNA is TGTGCCAGCAGCCCACCACCCGGGACCCGACCCGGGGAGCTGTTTTTT. This codes for CASSPPPGTRPGELFF.

The chain combines TRBV28 with TRBJ2-7; 9 bases fit TRBD2. The trim removed 7 bases at V and 1 base at J, leaving 5 bases unmatched. There are 14 residues in the CDR3. CDR1 and CDR2 from the germline V gene are MDHEN and SYDVKM. This CDR3 reads CASKPSGRSYEQYF. DNA of the CDR3: TGTGCCAGCAAGCCGAGCGGGAGGTCCTACGAGCAGTACTTC. Looking up the rest from reference TRBV28 and TRBJ2-7 gives the full variable domain: DVKVTQSSRYLVKRTGEKVFLECVQDMDHENMFWYRQDPGLGLRLIYFSYDVKMKEKGDIPEGYSVSREKKERFSLILESASTNQTSMYLCASKPSGRSYEQYFGPGTRLTVT.

This rearrangement joins TRBV15 to TRBJ1-2, with D perhaps matching TRBD1 (5 bases). CDR1 and CDR2 from the germline V gene are LNHNV and YYDKDF (reference sequence). V lost 1 base and J lost 0, with 9 bases in between. The CDR3 loop spans 15 amino acids. The CDR3 region is CATSRGRGANYGYTF. The CDR3 DNA is TGTGCCACCAGCAGAGGGAGGGGAGCTAACTATGGCTACACCTTC.

This sequence joins TRBV2 and TRBJ2-2; D might be TRBD2 (5 bases). The V and J ends lost 10 bases and 6 bases respectively, with 15 bases between them. Germline values: CDR1 SNHLY, CDR2 FYNNEI. The CDR3 runs 13 residues. For the CDR3, the DNA is TGTGCCACCCGATCCACTAGATCCGGGGAGCTGTTTTTT. Its protein is CATRSTRSGELFF.

This clone occurred a few times. This CDR3 reads CATSVSRGTEAFF. CDR3 in DNA: TGTGCCACCAGCGTCTCCCGTGGCACTGAAGCTTTCTTT. The genes are TRBV15 and TRBJ1-1; D call uncertain. The V and J ends lost 5 bases and 4 bases respectively, with 11 bases between them. CDR1 and CDR2 from the germline V gene are LNHNV and YYDKDF (reference sequence). The CDR3 spans 13 residues.